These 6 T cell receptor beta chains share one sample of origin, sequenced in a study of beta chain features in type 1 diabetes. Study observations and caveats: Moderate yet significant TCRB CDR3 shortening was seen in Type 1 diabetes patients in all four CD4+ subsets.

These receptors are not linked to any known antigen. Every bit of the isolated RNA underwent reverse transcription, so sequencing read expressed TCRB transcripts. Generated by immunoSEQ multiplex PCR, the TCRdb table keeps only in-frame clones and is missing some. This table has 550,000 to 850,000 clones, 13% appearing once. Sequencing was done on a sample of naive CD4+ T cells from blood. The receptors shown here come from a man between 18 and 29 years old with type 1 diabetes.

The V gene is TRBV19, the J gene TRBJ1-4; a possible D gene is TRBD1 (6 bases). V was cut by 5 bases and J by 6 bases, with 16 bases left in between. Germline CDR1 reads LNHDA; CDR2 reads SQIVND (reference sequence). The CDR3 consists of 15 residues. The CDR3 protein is CASSPGTGWDEKLFF. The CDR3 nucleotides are TGTGCCAGTAGTCCGGGCACAGGGTGGGATGAAAAACTGTTTTTT. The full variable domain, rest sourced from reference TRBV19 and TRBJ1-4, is DGGITQSPKYLFRKEGQNVTLSCEQNLNHDAMYWYRQDPGQGLRLIYYSQIVNDFQKGDIAEGYSVSREKKESFPLTVTSAQKNPTAFYLCASSPGTGWDEKLFFGSGTQLSVL.

The CDR3 protein is CASSLRLGPYGKNIQYF. For the CDR3, the DNA is TGCGCCAGCAGTCTGAGGTTAGGACCCTATGGCAAAAACATTCAGTACTTC. The V gene is TRBV23-1, the J gene TRBJ2-4; no firm D call. Being an ORF, TRBV23-1 has a function that is uncertain. This CDR3 is built from 17 residues. Deletions cut 4 bases from V and 3 bases from J, with 19 bases between.

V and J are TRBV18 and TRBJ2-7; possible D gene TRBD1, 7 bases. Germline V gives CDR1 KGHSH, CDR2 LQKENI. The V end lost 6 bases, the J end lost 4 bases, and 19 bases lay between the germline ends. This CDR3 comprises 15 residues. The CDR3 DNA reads TGTGCCAGCTCCCCAGAGGGCAGGGGGGCTTACGAGCAGTACTTC. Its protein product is CASSPEGRGAYEQYF.

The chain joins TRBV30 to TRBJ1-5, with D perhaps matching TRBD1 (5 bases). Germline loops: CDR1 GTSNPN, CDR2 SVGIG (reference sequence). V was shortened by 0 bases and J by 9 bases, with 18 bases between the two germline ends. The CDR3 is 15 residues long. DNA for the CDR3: TGTGCCTGGAGTGTAGGAGGGGCCGATGGGGTGCCCCAGCATTTT. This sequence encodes CAWSVGGADGVPQHF.

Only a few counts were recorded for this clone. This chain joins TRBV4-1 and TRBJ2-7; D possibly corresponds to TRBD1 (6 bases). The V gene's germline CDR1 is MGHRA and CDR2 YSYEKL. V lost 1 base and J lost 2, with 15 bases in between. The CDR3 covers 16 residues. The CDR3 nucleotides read TGCGCCAGCAGCCAAGCCCCGGACAGTCCAGCCTACGAGCAGTACTTC. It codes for CASSQAPDSPAYEQYF.

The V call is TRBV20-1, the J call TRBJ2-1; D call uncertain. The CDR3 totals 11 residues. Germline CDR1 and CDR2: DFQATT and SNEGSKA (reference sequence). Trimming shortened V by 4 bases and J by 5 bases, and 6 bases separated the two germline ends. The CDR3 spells CSAISNNEQFF. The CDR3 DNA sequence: TGCAGTGCTATTTCAAACAATGAGCAGTTCTTC.